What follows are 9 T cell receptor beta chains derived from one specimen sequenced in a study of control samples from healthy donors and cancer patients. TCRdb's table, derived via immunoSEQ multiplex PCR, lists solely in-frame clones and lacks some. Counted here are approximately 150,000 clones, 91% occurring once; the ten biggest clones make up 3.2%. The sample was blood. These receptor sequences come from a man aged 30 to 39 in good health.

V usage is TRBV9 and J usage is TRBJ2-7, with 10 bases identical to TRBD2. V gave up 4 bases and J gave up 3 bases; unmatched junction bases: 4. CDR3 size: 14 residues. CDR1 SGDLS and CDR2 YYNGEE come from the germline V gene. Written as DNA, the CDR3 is TGTGCCAGCAGCCCCGGGACTAGCGTCTACGAGCAGTACTTC. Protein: CASSPGTSVYEQYF.

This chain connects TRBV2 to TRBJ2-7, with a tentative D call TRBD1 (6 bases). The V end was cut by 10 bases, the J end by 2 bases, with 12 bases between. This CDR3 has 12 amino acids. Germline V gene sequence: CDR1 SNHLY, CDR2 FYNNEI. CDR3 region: CATSRGPYEQYF. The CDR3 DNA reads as TGTGCCACCAGCAGGGGTCCCTACGAGCAGTACTTC.

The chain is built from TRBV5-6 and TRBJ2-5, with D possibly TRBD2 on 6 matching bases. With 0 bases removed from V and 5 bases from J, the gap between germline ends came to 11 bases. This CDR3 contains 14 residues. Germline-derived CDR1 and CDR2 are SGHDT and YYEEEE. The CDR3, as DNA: TGTGCCAGCAGCTTGGGGGGCGGGGCGGAGACCCAGTACTTC. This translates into CASSLGGGAETQYF. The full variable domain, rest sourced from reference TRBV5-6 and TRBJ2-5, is DAGVTQSPTHLIKTRGQQVTLRCSPKSGHDTVSWYQQALGQGPQFIFQYYEEEERQRGNFPDRFSGHQFPNYSSELNVNALLLGDSALYLCASSLGGGAETQYFGPGTRLLVL.

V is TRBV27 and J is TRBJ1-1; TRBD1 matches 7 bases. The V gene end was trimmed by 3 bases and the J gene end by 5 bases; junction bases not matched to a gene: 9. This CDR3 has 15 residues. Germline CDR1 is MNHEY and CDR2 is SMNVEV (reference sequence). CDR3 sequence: CASSFRDSGGTEAFF. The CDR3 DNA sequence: TGTGCCAGCAGTTTCCGGGACAGTGGGGGGACTGAAGCTTTCTTT.

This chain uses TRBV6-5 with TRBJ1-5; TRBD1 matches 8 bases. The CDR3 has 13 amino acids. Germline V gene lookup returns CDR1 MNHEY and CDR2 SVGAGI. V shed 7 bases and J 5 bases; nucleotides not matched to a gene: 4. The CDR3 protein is CASNQGADQPQHF. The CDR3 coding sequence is TGTGCCAGCAATCAGGGGGCGGATCAGCCCCAGCATTTT.

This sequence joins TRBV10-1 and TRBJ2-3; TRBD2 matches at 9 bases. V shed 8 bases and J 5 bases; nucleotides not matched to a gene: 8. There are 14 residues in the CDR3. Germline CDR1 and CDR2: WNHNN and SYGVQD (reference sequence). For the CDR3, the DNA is TGCGCCAGCTCGGGCGGGGGGGCCCAAGATACGCAGTATTTT. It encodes CASSGGGAQDTQYF.

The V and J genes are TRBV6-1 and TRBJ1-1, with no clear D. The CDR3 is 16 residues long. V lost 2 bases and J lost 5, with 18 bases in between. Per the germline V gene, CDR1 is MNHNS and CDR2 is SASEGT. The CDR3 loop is CASSEFAGGSNTEAFF. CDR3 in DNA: TGTGCCAGCAGTGAATTCGCGGGAGGGTCTAATACTGAAGCTTTCTTT.

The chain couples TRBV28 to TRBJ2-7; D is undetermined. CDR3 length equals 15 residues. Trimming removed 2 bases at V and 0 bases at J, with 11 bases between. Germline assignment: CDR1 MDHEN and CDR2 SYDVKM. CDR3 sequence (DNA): TGTGCCAGCAGTTTAATTGGGCCCGACTCCTACGAGCAGTACTTC. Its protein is CASSLIGPDSYEQYF.

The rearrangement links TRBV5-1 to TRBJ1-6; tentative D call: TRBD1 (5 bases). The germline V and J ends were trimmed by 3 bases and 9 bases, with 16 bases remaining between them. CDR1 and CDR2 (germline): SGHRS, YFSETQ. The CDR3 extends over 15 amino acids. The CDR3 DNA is TGCGCCAGCAGCTGGGCGGGGGGGGAGACTTCACCCCTCCACTTT. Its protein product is CASSWAGGETSPLHF.